A selection of T cell receptor beta chains follows, all from one sample in a study of vaccination and CD4 T cells after COVID-19. No antigen has been identified for these receptors. TCRdb redid the calling of the PCR reads with MiXCR, one entry per CDR3 protein. The sample comprises 10,000 to 12,000 distinct CDR3 sequences, over 60% of which are singletons, and around 10% rests with the top ten. Sequencing was done on a sample of CD4+ T cells from blood, cultured in vitro. These receptors originate from a human donor who had recovered from COVID-19. Both conserved end residues are trimmed from each CDR3. A D gene is named only where the DNA matches it firmly.

d_gene,v_gene,CDR3aa
-,TRBV19,ASSISGPRPLH
-,TRBV11-3,ASSSRGREATDTQY
TRBD1,TRBV20-1,SAREGGVKNTGELF
TRBD1,TRBV7-2,ASSLSTGAVKTLF
-,TRBV20-1,SAPPSTGTRNTIY
-,TRBV20-1,SASLGGVDNGEQY
TRBD1,TRBV6-1,ASSPTGDYGYT
-,TRBV12-3/TRBV12-4,ASSSPSRGLIGPYYGYT
-,TRBV6-2/TRBV6-3,ATFEEGLSYEQY
TRBD1,TRBV20-1,SARRGQGVDTQY
TRBD2,TRBV7-2,ASSLPRTSGRSSYEQY
-,TRBV6-1,ASSTRSATRTDTQY
-,TRBV27,ASSSSRQTNTEAF
-,TRBV27,ASSLGVRGANSPLH
TRBD1,TRBV27,ASSPRQGVLNTEAF
-,TRBV20-1,SAGNPRMLSNQPQH
TRBD1,TRBV24-1,ATSDAIPGQGADTQY
-,TRBV6-5,ASSSPQGRYT
TRBD1,TRBV7-2,ASSWTGTGVQPQH
-,TRBV28,ASSFTGVDTQY
TRBD2,TRBV7-9,ASSPNLAGGSYNEQF
TRBD2,TRBV24-1,ATSRGAAGGTDTQY
-,TRBV20-1,SARDRRGREDNSPLH
-,TRBV12-3/TRBV12-4,ASIGITGELF
-,TRBV11-3,ASSPNRMNTEAF
-,TRBV20-1,SARDLGRSGANVLT
-,TRBV7-9,ASSPQNSPLH
TRBD1,TRBV2,ASMGDRVSGSPLH
TRBD1,TRBV6-1,ASSPDRVRTEAF
-,TRBV24-1,ATSDTTGNYGYT
TRBD2,TRBV19,ASSPIAGVSEQY
-,TRBV28,ASTFGGGRNSPLH
-,TRBV6-2/TRBV6-3,ASRGTGNQPQH
-,TRBV20-1,SARVHSTDTQY
TRBD1,TRBV20-1,SAQDRGNQPQH
TRBD2,TRBV27,ASWKAGAGETQY
-,TRBV6-1,ASTDSDSFLMNTEAF
-,TRBV6-5,ASSYSSGAGKYGYT
-,TRBV24-1,ATSDLGRAGANVLT